These 4 T cell receptor beta chains were all obtained from the same sample, sequenced in a study of vaccination and CD4 T cells after COVID-19. Antigens of these TCRs are unknown. Cultured CD4+ T cell DNA was sequenced using the Oncomine TCR Beta short-read assay. TCRdb re-derived calls from the PCR reads in MiXCR, one entry per CDR3 protein. The repertoire has about 3,500 distinct CDR3 sequences, roughly 44% of them found once; the top ten carry roughly half. Treatment described: approximately 9-day PBMC culture with coronavirus spike peptide pools or control peptides (ViraFEST assay). The sample was CD4+ T cells from blood, cultured in vitro. The receptors were sampled from a human donor who had recovered from COVID-19.

This chain links TRBV18 with TRBJ1-2; TRBD1 is a possible D gene (6 bases). V dropped 3 bases and J dropped 5 bases, with 13 bases sitting between them. The germline V gene has CDR1 KGHSH and CDR2 LQKENI. There are 14 residues in the CDR3. CDR3 coding DNA: TGTGCCAGCTCACCGGACAGCGAGGTATATGGCTACACCTTC. Its protein product is CASSPDSEVYGYTF.

This clonotype was counted only a few times. The genes are TRBV20-1 and TRBJ2-3; 8 nucleotides agree with TRBD2. V gave up 3 bases and J gave up 6 bases; unmatched junction bases: 14. The CDR3 is 16 residues long. Germline-derived CDR1 and CDR2 are DFQATT and SNEGSKA (reference sequence). CDR3 residues: CSASRFGGGFWDTQYF. The CDR3 nucleotides read TGCAGTGCTAGCCGCTTTGGCGGGGGGTTCTGGGATACGCAGTATTTT.

The rearrangement uses TRBV2 and TRBJ2-2; 7 nucleotides agree with TRBD1. V was pared by 7 bases and J by 7 bases, with 6 bases of the junction left unmatched. Germline assignment: CDR1 SNHLY and CDR2 FYNNEI. This CDR3 has 13 amino acids. DNA of the CDR3: TGTGCCAGCACCTCCACAGGGGTCGGGGAGCTGTTTTTT. Protein: CASTSTGVGELFF. The full variable domain, in which reference TRBV2 and TRBJ2-2 provide the parts outside the CDR3, is EPEVTQTPSHQVTQMGQEVILRCVPISNHLYFYWYRQILGQKVEFLVSFYNNEISEKSEIFDDQFSVERPDGSNFTLKIRSTKLEDSAMYFCASTSTGVGELFFGEGSRLTVL.

V is TRBV15 and J is TRBJ1-1; TRBD1 is a possible D gene (5 bases). Trimming took off 5 bases at V and 6 bases at J, with 13 bases between the two ends. The CDR3 length is 13 residues. Per the germline V gene, CDR1 is LNHNV and CDR2 is YYDKDF (reference sequence). CDR3: CATSHAGPAEAFF. Written as DNA, the CDR3 is TGTGCCACCAGCCACGCAGGGCCCGCTGAAGCTTTCTTT.